Following are 19 T cell receptor beta chains from one sample sequenced in a study of T-cell reconstitution after alpha-beta-depleted transplantation in children. Unique molecular identifiers were used to barcode this TCRbeta library. TCRdb reprocessed the PCR reads with MiXCR, giving one entry per CDR3 protein. The profile shows hundreds of thousands of distinct CDR3 sequences, 15% to 20% of them singletons. This specimen consisted of PBMCs, mostly from graft donor cells, obtained 360 days after TCRalphabeta/CD19-depleted stem cell transplant. The source is a male patient between 10 and 17 years old who had a stem cell transplant for acute lymphoblastic leukemia, so the T cells may come from the graft donor.

This clonotype appeared a few times. The chain combines TRBV12-3 or TRBV12-4 with TRBJ2-3, with D unclear. V lost 5 bases, J lost 9 bases, and 18 bases lay in between. The CDR3 sequence is 14 residues long. CDR3 sequence: CASSVALELGTQYF. In DNA form, the CDR3 reads TGTGCCAGCAGTGTGGCCCTGGAGTTAGGGACGCAGTATTTT.

The chain couples TRBV4-1 to TRBJ2-1; D possibly uses TRBD1 or TRBD2 (6 bases each). This CDR3 comprises 17 residues. V was pared by 2 bases and J by 7 bases, with 21 bases between. Germline CDR1 MGHRA, CDR2 YSYEKL. CDR3 sequence: CASSQRVGLRGRNEQFF. CDR3 bases: TGCGCCAGCAGCCAAAGGGTCGGCCTGAGGGGGAGGAATGAGCAGTTCTTC.

This clonotype was observed a few times. The J gene is TRBJ2-2, the V gene TRBV6-2 or TRBV6-3; D not certain. This CDR3 spans 14 amino acids. CDR1 is MNHEY, CDR2 SVGEGT, per germline. The V and J ends lost 8 bases and 7 bases respectively, with 17 bases between them. In nucleotides, the CDR3 is TGTGCCAGCGTCCGTCGTATCCCGAGCGGGGAGCTGTTTTTT. This codes for CASVRRIPSGELFF.

This clonotype showed up many times. The genes are TRBV24-1 and TRBJ2-4; D tentatively reads TRBD1 or TRBD2 (5 bases each). In germline, CDR1 is KGHDR, CDR2 SFDVKD. Trimming pared 2 bases from V and 7 bases from J, leaving 11 bases between. The CDR3 length is 14 residues. The CDR3 DNA sequence: TGTGCCACCAGTGATTGGGACGGCGCGAACATTCAGTACTTC. Translation gives CATSDWDGANIQYF.

V gene TRBV19 combines with J gene TRBJ2-3, with D uncertain. This CDR3 is 16 amino acids long. The germline V gene has CDR1 LNHDA and CDR2 SQIVND (reference sequence). Trimming removed 5 bases from V and 6 bases from J, with 21 bases in between. The CDR3 DNA reads TGTGCCAGTAGTCCCCTGCGGCCCATTTCGAATGATACGCAGTATTTT. Translated: CASSPLRPISNDTQYF.

V and J are TRBV18 and TRBJ2-5, with a possible D match to TRBD2 (5 bases). This CDR3 region has 15 residues. Per germline, CDR1 KGHSH and CDR2 LQKENI. V was cut by 2 bases and J by 5 bases, with 15 bases left in between. The CDR3 sequence is CASSPRRGPGETQYF. Here the CDR3 DNA reads TGTGCCAGCTCACCAAGAAGAGGGCCGGGGGAGACCCAGTACTTC.

The V call is TRBV20-1, the J call TRBJ2-5; 9 nucleotides line up with TRBD2. The junction had 13 bases not matched to a gene; V was cut back by 8 bases and J by 3 bases. The germline V gene encodes CDR1 DFQATT and CDR2 SNEGSKA (reference sequence). There are 15 residues in the CDR3. The CDR3 DNA sequence: TGCAGTAGCCAAACCGGGACTAGCCTCGAAGAGACCCAGTACTTC. Translated, it gives CSSQTGTSLEETQYF.

This clonotype was detected a few times. This sequence joins TRBV4-1 and TRBJ2-3; 11 bases align to TRBD2. The CDR3 has 19 amino acids. Germline CDR1 MGHRA, CDR2 YSYEKL. J lost 0 bases, V lost 1 base, and 9 bases had no gene match. CDR3: CASSQGMIGTSGSTDTQYF. CDR3 bases: TGCGCCAGCAGCCAAGGCATGATTGGGACTAGCGGTAGCACAGATACGCAGTATTTT.

This chain uses TRBV2 with TRBJ2-7; no clear D gene. The CDR3 extends over 13 amino acids. CDR1 SNHLY and CDR2 FYNNEI come from the germline V gene. V shed 7 bases and J shed 0 bases, with 10 bases lying between them. CDR3 residues: CASKNDPSYEQYF. CDR3 bases: TGTGCCAGCAAGAACGACCCCTCCTACGAGCAGTACTTC.

In this sample, this clonotype turned up a few times. The chain carries TRBV18 and TRBJ2-7; the D is unclear. The CDR3 sequence is 15 residues long. Deletions cut 2 bases from V and 0 bases from J, with 11 bases between. Germline lookup yields CDR1 KGHSH and CDR2 LQKENI. For the CDR3, the DNA is TGTGCCAGCTCACCAACCCAAGCCTTCTCCTACGAGCAGTACTTC. Protein sequence: CASSPTQAFSYEQYF.

The rearrangement joins TRBV12-3 or TRBV12-4 to TRBJ2-1, with 13 bases identical to TRBD2. The CDR3 is made up of 15 amino acids. V was clipped by 6 bases and J by 6 bases; unmatched bases: 5. For the CDR3, the DNA is TGTGCCAGCAGCGGACTAGCGGGAGACTTCAATGAGCAGTTCTTC. Residues: CASSGLAGDFNEQFF.

There are many counts of this clonotype. The gene calls are TRBV27 and TRBJ2-2; TRBD2 agrees at 10 bases. The V gene end was trimmed by 5 bases and the J gene end by 3 bases; junction bases not matched to a gene: 6. The CDR3 loop spans 16 amino acids. Germline V gene lookup returns CDR1 MNHEY and CDR2 SMNVEV (reference sequence). CDR3 bases: TGTGCCAGCAGTCCCGGGACTAGCGCCTACACCGGGGAGCTGTTTTTT. This codes for CASSPGTSAYTGELFF.

Concerning this clonotype itself: Just one base apart from a much larger clone, this may be a read error. The chain carries TRBV12-3 or TRBV12-4 and TRBJ2-1; 10 bases are a match to TRBD2. Trimming removed 7 bases from V and 7 bases from J; junction bases left unmatched: 4. This CDR3 is built from 13 residues. The CDR3 sequence is CASNPGLANEQFF. CDR3 nucleotide sequence: TGTGCCAGCAATCCGGGACTAGCGAATGAGCAGTTCTTC.

This chain connects TRBV9 to TRBJ1-2; D might be TRBD1 (5 bases). The germline V gene encodes CDR1 SGDLS and CDR2 YYNGEE. This CDR3 is 15 amino acids long. The V gene lost 4 bases and the J gene lost 8 bases, with 21 bases spanning the gap. The DNA of the CDR3 is TGTGCCAGCAGCCCGCCGGGACGCCTCCGCCGGGGCTACACCTTC. The encoded protein is CASSPPGRLRRGYTF.

The chain carries TRBV18 and TRBJ2-6, with D maybe TRBD2 (5 bases). The CDR3 runs to 15 residues. Germline assignment: CDR1 KGHSH and CDR2 LQKENI. V lost 8 bases, J lost 2 bases, and 13 bases lay in between. This CDR3 is CASGGPIPGANVLTF. CDR3 nucleotide sequence: TGTGCCAGCGGCGGGCCGATCCCTGGGGCCAACGTCCTGACTTTC.

This clonotype was counted between two and nine times. The chain is built from TRBV12-3 or TRBV12-4 and TRBJ2-2; D call uncertain. The CDR3 loop spans 11 amino acids. V gave up 6 bases and J gave up 8 bases, with 7 bases separating them. This CDR3 reads CASRMLGELFF. In DNA, the CDR3 is TGTGCCAGCAGGATGTTAGGGGAGCTGTTTTTT.

The V call is TRBV28, the J call TRBJ2-2; unclear D gene. Germline V CDR1 and CDR2: MDHEN, SYDVKM. Trimming shortened V by 4 bases and J by 1 base, and 13 bases separated the two germline ends. The CDR3 is 16 residues long. CDR3 region: CASSSTTGQNTGELFF. The CDR3 bases are TGTGCCAGCAGTTCCACGACGGGTCAGAACACCGGGGAGCTGTTTTTT.

This clonotype was recorded a few times. The V call is TRBV4-1, the J call TRBJ2-7, with TRBD2 matching 7 bases. This CDR3 is 20 amino acids long. CDR1 and CDR2 from the germline V gene are MGHRA and YSYEKL. Losses at the gene ends were 0 bases for V and 4 bases for J; bases not matched to a gene: 21. Written as DNA, the CDR3 is TGCGCCAGCAGCCAAGAGTTTATGGCTTTACGATTAGCGGGTATGTACGAGCAGTACTTC. Translated, it gives CASSQEFMALRLAGMYEQYF.

The table lists this clonotype with a few counts. The V call is TRBV7-6, the J call TRBJ2-3; 12 bases map to TRBD2. Trimming cost V 3 bases and J 4 bases; bases outside gene matches: 5. There are 16 residues in the CDR3. Germline CDR1 is SGHVS and CDR2 is FNYEAQ. CDR3 amino acids: CASSFRLAGVSDTQYF. The CDR3 DNA reads TGTGCCAGCAGCTTTAGACTAGCGGGAGTCTCAGATACGCAGTATTTT.